The entry below gives a single T cell receptor beta chain sequence along with its context. Its antigen remains unidentified. The sample is drawn from a study of T cells after yellow fever vaccination. Study-wide findings and caveats: Though it reached lower strength, the secondary response hit its peak faster, day 5 versus 15. The presence of abundant clonotypes contaminating from the bulk population was possible in FACS-sorted repertoires. The appearance of a small share of clonotypes in both CD4 and CD8 compartments was observed.

Deletions cut 0 bases from V and 0 bases from J, with 8 bases between. Germline CDR1 and CDR2: MNHEY and SVGAGI. The CDR3 has 15 residues. In TCRdb, the 5' RACE reads were re-called with MiXCR into one record per CDR3 protein. The sample gives approximately 260,000 distinct CDR3 sequences, roughly 5.6% of which show up once; around 3.5% is in the top ten. This material consisted of CD4+ T cells sorted from PBMCs, taken on the day of the yellow fever booster vaccination. The rearrangement joins TRBV6-5 to TRBJ1-1; D perhaps matches TRBD1 (5 bases). This receptor was identified in a man aged 18 to 35 who received the YFV17D yellow fever vaccine. The DNA for the CDR3 is TGTGCCAGCAGTTACTCGACAGCAGTGAACACTGAAGCTTTCTTT. Its protein is CASSYSTAVNTEAFF.